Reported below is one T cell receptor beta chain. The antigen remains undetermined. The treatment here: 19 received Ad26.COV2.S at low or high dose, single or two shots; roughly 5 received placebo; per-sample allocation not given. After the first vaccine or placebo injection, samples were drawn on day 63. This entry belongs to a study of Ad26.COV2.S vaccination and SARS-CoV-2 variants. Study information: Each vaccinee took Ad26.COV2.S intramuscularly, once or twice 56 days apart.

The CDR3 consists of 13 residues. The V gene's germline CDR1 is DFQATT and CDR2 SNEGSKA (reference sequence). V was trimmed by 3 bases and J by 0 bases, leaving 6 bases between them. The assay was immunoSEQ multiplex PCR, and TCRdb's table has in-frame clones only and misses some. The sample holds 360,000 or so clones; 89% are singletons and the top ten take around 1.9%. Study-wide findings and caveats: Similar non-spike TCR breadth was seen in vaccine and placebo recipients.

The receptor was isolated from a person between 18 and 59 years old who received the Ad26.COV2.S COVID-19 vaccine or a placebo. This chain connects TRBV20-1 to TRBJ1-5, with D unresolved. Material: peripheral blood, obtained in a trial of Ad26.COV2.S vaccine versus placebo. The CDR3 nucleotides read TGCAGTGCTAGTGATCATAGCAATCAGCCCCAGCATTTT. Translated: CSASDHSNQPQHF.